This T cell receptor beta chain was observed in a study of blood T cell repertoires in COVID-19. About the research overall: Italy, Spain and the United States were the sources of the convalescent and acute COVID-19 samples. Sample material is recorded as cDNA or gDNA derived from T cells, B-cell-depleted T cells, or PBMCs.

Original processing notes: It was from reference gene primer amplification that nucleated cell counts were estimated. Only in-frame clones appear in the TCRdb table, and some are missing; sequencing was by immunoSEQ multiplex PCR. The V and J calls and clone size come from that table; D and trimming were worked out from the DNA. The data contain 150,000 or so clones, over 75% of them seen just once; the ten biggest clones take up 15%. Per the germline V gene, CDR1 is LNHDA and CDR2 is SQIVND (reference sequence). The junction had 5 bases not matched to a gene; V was cut back by 6 bases and J by 4 bases. This CDR3 is 13 amino acids long.

The chain carries TRBV19 and TRBJ1-2; TRBD1 aligns across 7 bases. The receptor was isolated from a middle-aged woman with acute or convalescent COVID-19. The sequencing input was peripheral blood. CDR3 sequence reads: CASSLTGVYGYTF. CDR3 nucleotides: TGTGCCAGTAGCCTAACAGGGGTCTATGGCTACACCTTC.